This T cell receptor beta chain derives from a study of blood T cell repertoires in COVID-19. Study-level background: Samples of COVID-19 (acute and convalescent) were obtained from the United States, Italy and Spain. PBMCs, B-cell-depleted T cells, or T cells were the source of the cDNA or gDNA that made up the material.

Study processing details: The assay estimated nucleated cells by amplifying reference gene primers. Libraries were prepared by immunoSEQ multiplex PCR; TCRdb keeps only in-frame clonotypes and omits some of them. V and J calls and clone size are as listed in that table; D and trimming were resolved from the DNA. The table has roughly 140,000 clones, 88% seen once; the top ten hold 1.7%. The sample was peripheral blood. The receptor comes from a woman between 45 and 60 years old with acute or convalescent COVID-19.

Written as DNA, the CDR3 is TGTGCCAGCAGTTACTCACAGGGGAACACTGAAGCTTTCTTT. It codes for CASSYSQGNTEAFF. The chain uses TRBV6-5 and TRBJ1-1; D may be TRBD1 (6 bases). This CDR3 comprises 14 residues. CDR1 is MNHEY, CDR2 SVGAGI, per germline. V lost 0 bases to trimming and J lost 1 base, with 6 bases between them.